The rows below give T cell receptor beta chains drawn from one sample of a study of cytomegalovirus exposure and HLA in healthy donors. Generated by immunoSEQ multiplex PCR, the TCRdb table keeps only in-frame clones and is missing some. The sample shows approximately 140,000 clones, around 72% of them seen only once. Sample: PBMCs. The receptors shown here come from a human donor in good health. CDR3s include the opening cysteine and the closing phenylalanine or tryptophan. A D gene is named only where the DNA matches it firmly. The size entry is marked missing in some rows and otherwise reads once, few, many or a size class.

D gene	V gene	J gene	clone size	CDR3 DNA	CDR3 protein
-	TRBV4-1	TRBJ1-5	few	TGCGCCAGCAGCCAAGGGGGCGCGTATCAGCCCCAGCATTTT	CASSQGGAYQPQHF
-	TRBV11-2	TRBJ2-5	-	TGTGCCAGCGGCCAAGGGGGGGGTGGACAGGGCTGGAGGGAGACCCAGTACTTC	CASGQGGGGQGWRETQYF
-	TRBV5-6	TRBJ1-4	-	TGTGCCAGCAGCCCAAGGGGCGCCGGTGGGAATGAAAAACTGTTTTTT	CASSPRGAGGNEKLFF
-	TRBV27	TRBJ1-6	-	TGTGCCAGCAGTTCCAGGGGATACTCACCCCTCCACTTT	CASSSRGYSPLHF
TRBD2	TRBV2	TRBJ2-3	-	TGTGCCAGCAGTAAGGGACTATTCACAGATACGCAGTATTTT	CASSKGLFTDTQYF
TRBD2	TRBV4-2	TRBJ2-5	-	TGTGCCAGCAGCCCGGGACTAGGGGAAGAGACCCAGTACTTC	CASSPGLGEETQYF
-	TRBV9	TRBJ2-3	-	TGTGCCAGCAGCGTAGTTGGGAGTAACACAGATACGCAGTATTTT	CASSVVGSNTDTQYF
-	TRBV4-2	TRBJ2-3	-	TGTGCCAGCAGCCAAGATCACGGGATCAGCATCACAGATACGCAGTATTTT	CASSQDHGISITDTQYF
-	TRBV5-6	TRBJ2-7	-	TGTGCCAGCAGCTTGGGTCCAACGAGGGCCTACGAGCAGTACTTC	CASSLGPTRAYEQYF
TRBD1	TRBV10-1	TRBJ2-7	-	TGCGCCAGCAGTGAAGACAGGGGGCGCCCGGACGAGCAGTACTTC	CASSEDRGRPDEQYF
TRBD1	TRBV10-3	TRBJ1-1	-	TGTGCCATCAGTGACCCCAGGGGGCTCTCTGAAGCTTTCTTT	CAISDPRGLSEAFF
TRBD1	TRBV10-3	TRBJ2-7	-	TGTGCCATCAGTGAGGGACAGGGGAAATACGAGCAGTACTTC	CAISEGQGKYEQYF
TRBD2	TRBV5-6	TRBJ2-2	-	TGTGCCAGCAGCGCGGGACTAGCGGGAGTCAACGCCGGGGAGCTGTTTTTT	CASSAGLAGVNAGELFF
-	TRBV11-2	TRBJ2-7	-	TGTGCCAGCAGCTTAGACGGGGAGAACTACGAGCAGTACTTC	CASSLDGENYEQYF
-	TRBV18	TRBJ2-3	-	TGTGCCAGCTCACCTCCAAGTTTCGACAGGACATCTAGCACAGATACGCAGTATTTT	CASSPPSFDRTSSTDTQYF
-	TRBV5-6	TRBJ1-2	few	TGTGCCAGCAGCCAGGACAGAAACTATGGCTACACCTTC	CASSQDRNYGYTF
-	TRBV6-4	TRBJ2-3	once	TGTGCCAGCAGTGACTCGTCGGATACGCAGTATTTT	CASSDSSDTQYF
-	TRBV18	TRBJ1-2	-	TGTGCCAGCTCACCCCAGGGTAACTATGGCTACACCTTC	CASSPQGNYGYTF
TRBD2	TRBV29-1	TRBJ2-3	few	TGCAGCGTAGGACTAGCGGGGACTAGCACAGATACGCAGTATTTT	CSVGLAGTSTDTQYF
TRBD2	TRBV13	TRBJ2-2	-	TGTGCCAGCAGTCATGGACTAGGTTCTGGGGAGCTGTTTTTT	CASSHGLGSGELFF
-	TRBV5-6	TRBJ2-1	once	TGTGCCAGCAGCTTCTCGACAGGACCTCTATACAATGAGCAGTTCTTC	CASSFSTGPLYNEQFF
-	TRBV27	TRBJ2-1	-	TGTGCCAGCAGTTCTAGAAAATACAATGAGCAGTTCTTC	CASSSRKYNEQFF
-	TRBV4-1	TRBJ1-2	-	TGCGCCAGCAGCCAAGATGGGTTCGACAGAAACTATGGCTACACCTTC	CASSQDGFDRNYGYTF